Described below is a single T cell receptor (beta chain) sequence and its context. At least ten counts were recorded for this clonotype. The antigen this receptor binds is unknown. Nothing much larger sits one base from this clone, and base qualities are not available. Sequencing used an Illumina NovaSeq 6000. TCR cDNA was made using 5'RACE template switching, a step that added a universal primer site and unique molecular identifiers. cDNA synthesis was primed from both the TCR alpha and TCR beta constant segments. Library amplification used two PCR steps, and the second PCR step added sample barcodes and sequencing adapters. Sequencing of the libraries was done on either Illumina HiSeq 2500 (2x100 bp) or NovaSeq (2x150 bp). The paper's processing steps were these. Demultiplexing of reads and collapsing into UMI consensus sequences were performed with MIGEC, and V(D)J alignment was carried out with MiXCR. Vaccine-responding clonotypes were defined with edgeR using replicate PBMC samples, requiring FDR below 0.01 and a log2 fold change above 5 up to day 15. Each bulk clonotype was labeled CD4 or CD8 based on which sequenced repertoire, CD4 or CD8, contained the clonotype at higher abundance. The raw public reads went through TCRdb reprocessing: fastp at Q25, MiXCR clone calling, in-frame beta chains kept. Merged by CDR3 protein, the rows form single entries marked with the most common genes and DNA. The V and J calls were determined by TCRdb, not by the authors. Counted in this sample were around 320,000 distinct CDR3 sequences; approximately 11% of them appeared once. Clones ranked in the top ten supply less than 3.5% of the sample.

The sample's treatment or condition, from its label and the paper: live attenuated yellow fever vaccine strain. A standard Ficoll-Paque protocol was used to isolate PBMCs from peripheral blood. Dynabeads CD4 and CD8 positive selection kits were used to isolate the CD4 and CD8 T-cell fractions. RNA was extracted with TriZol from bulk PBMCs, CD4 and CD8 fractions, and dextramer-positive and dextramer-negative fractions. These data come from a study of T cells after yellow fever vaccination (dated by TCRdb to between 2018 and 2021). Turning to the overall study: The SMART-Seq v4 Ultra Low Input RNA kit was used to prepare libraries from fractions with low cell numbers. To follow T-cell clones before and after both primary and booster YFV17D yellow fever vaccination, bulk TCR alpha and beta repertoires underwent longitudinal sequencing. Bulk PBMC replicates and cell subsets were isolated from blood drawn at multiple timepoints before and after both primary and secondary immunization. Two healthy male donors made up the cohort, one aged 18 to 30 years and the other aged 30 to 40 years. The paper's findings and limits, for the study overall: Because only two donors were included in the study, the extent to which the findings can be generalized is limited. Computational filtering was required because FACS-sorted repertoires could contain abundant contaminating clonotypes from the bulk population. After the booster, most clones that had expanded after primary vaccination were detected again (roughly 96% of CD4 and about 88% of CD8), suggesting broad maintenance of memory. A small share of clonotypes was detected in both CD4 and CD8 compartments, with the overlap likely arising from convergent recombination. Compared with the primary T-cell response, the secondary T-cell response was faster but weaker, reaching its peak on day 5 rather than on day 15.

Specimen: CD4+ T cells sorted from PBMCs, collected 45 days after the yellow fever booster vaccination. This TCR derives from a man younger than 30 who received the YFV17D yellow fever vaccine.

The DNA is TGTGCCAGCAGCTTGGTCGGAGGGGGCCTGAACACTGAAGCTTTCTTT. The resulting protein is CASSLVGGGLNTEAFF. The chain is assembled from TRBV5-5 and TRBJ1-1, and 7 junction bases match TRBD1. V is pruned by 0 bases and J by 0 bases, leaving 5 bases of the junction without a gene match. The germline V gene (reference sequence) specifies SGHKS as CDR1 and YYEKEE as CDR2. Reading from cysteine to phenylalanine, the CDR3 counts 16 amino acids. Only CDR3 DNA is held: 48 bases, read in frame from base 1.